This T cell receptor (beta chain) was documented in a study of tumour-infiltrating T cells in Burkitt lymphoma. Background on the study: Repertoire clonality predicted overall and progression-free survival.

Sequenced by immunoSEQ multiplex PCR; TCRdb stores in-frame clones only, minus some. The sample includes about 14,000 clones, over 30% seen only once; the top ten take 6% to 8%. Unmatched junction bases numbered 10, after V lost 4 bases and J lost 4 bases. CDR1 is MGHDK and CDR2 is SYGVNS in the germline V gene. The CDR3 runs to 16 residues. The chain is built from TRBV25-1 and TRBJ1-1, with TRBD1 matching over 9 bases. The receptor comes from a human donor with diffuse large B-cell lymphoma. The sequenced sample was tumor tissue. The CDR3 DNA is TGTGCCAGCAGTGGCCCTTACAGGGGGCTGGGCACTGAAGCTTTCTTT. Translated, it gives CASSGPYRGLGTEAFF.